These 11 T cell receptor beta chains originate from one sample sequenced in a study of blood T cell repertoires in COVID-19. The protocol was immunoSEQ multiplex PCR, while the TCRdb copy is restricted to in-frame clones and leaves out a portion. The repertoire holds 350,000 to 450,000 clones, with about 88% as singletons. Source material: peripheral blood. Source of these receptors: a middle-aged woman with COVID-19, enrolled during active disease.

The CDR3 DNA sequence: TGTGCCAGTTCGTCCAATTTTGGGGCAGCTACCACAGATACGCAGTATTTT. Translated: CASSSNFGAATTDTQYF. This chain connects TRBV7-9 to TRBJ2-3, with D perhaps matching TRBD1 (5 bases). Between the trimmed V and J ends, which lost 9 bases and 2 bases, there was a span of 24 bases. The CDR3 length is 17 residues. Germline CDR1 reads SEHNR; CDR2 reads FQNEAQ (reference sequence).

The chain carries TRBV7-9 and TRBJ1-5; 7 nucleotides agree with TRBD1. Germline V gene lookup returns CDR1 SEHNR and CDR2 FQNEAQ (reference sequence). J lost 7 bases, V lost 5 bases, and 8 bases had no gene match. The CDR3 spans 14 residues. Here the CDR3 reads CASSPTGDRQPQHF. The CDR3 coding sequence is TGTGCCAGCAGCCCTACAGGGGATCGGCAGCCCCAGCATTTT.

This clone has just one count. This rearrangement joins TRBV12-3 or TRBV12-4 to TRBJ2-7; D perhaps matches TRBD1 (5 bases). The CDR3 is 13 amino acids. V gave up 4 bases and J gave up 2 bases, with 9 bases separating them. CDR3 loop: CASSWVRAYEQYF. As DNA, the CDR3 is TGTGCCAGCAGTTGGGTCAGGGCCTACGAGCAGTACTTC.

The gene calls are TRBV2 and TRBJ1-2; D is undetermined. Trimming left V 6 bases short and J 8 bases short, with 19 bases between. CDR3 size: 14 residues. Germline V gives CDR1 SNHLY, CDR2 FYNNEI. DNA for the CDR3: TGTGCCAGCAGAGGCCGGGTCATTGAAGGCGGCTACACCTTC. Amino acid sequence: CASRGRVIEGGYTF.

The V gene is TRBV7-2, the J gene TRBJ1-2; D uncertain. This CDR3 is 13 amino acids long. Trimming stripped 1 base from V and 4 bases from J, with 7 bases between. Germline CDR1 SGHTA, CDR2 FQGNSA. The CDR3: CASSLDRVYGYTF. The CDR3 DNA is TGTGCCAGCAGCTTAGACAGAGTCTATGGCTACACCTTC.

In DNA form, the CDR3 reads TGCGCCAGCAGCTTTGAGGCAGGGGGATCATCACCCCTCCACTTT. Translated: CASSFEAGGSSPLHF. The chain uses TRBV5-1 and TRBJ1-6; TRBD1 matches at 7 bases. The trim removed 2 bases at V and 10 bases at J, leaving 9 bases unmatched. There are 15 residues in the CDR3. Per the germline V gene, CDR1 is SGHRS and CDR2 is YFSETQ.

The chain combines TRBV4-1 with TRBJ1-6; the D gene is possibly TRBD1 (6 bases). V dropped 8 bases and J dropped 0 bases, with 23 bases sitting between them. This CDR3 spans 19 amino acids. Germline V gene lookup returns CDR1 MGHRA and CDR2 YSYEKL. The CDR3 here is CASRPTLDRKDSYNSPLHF. DNA of the CDR3: TGCGCCAGCCGGCCCACCCTAGACAGGAAAGACTCCTATAATTCACCCCTCCACTTT.

This clone was counted once. The J gene is TRBJ1-4, the V gene TRBV5-4, with TRBD1 identical over 12 bases. The germline V gene encodes CDR1 SGHNT and CDR2 YYREEE (reference sequence). J gave up 7 bases and V 4 bases, and 5 bases lay outside the gene matches. The CDR3 runs to 15 residues. The CDR3 bases are TGTGCCAGCAGCGGGGACAGGGGGCAAGGTGAAAAACTGTTTTTT. Translating it yields CASSGDRGQGEKLFF.

The CDR3 protein is CASRKGRGRAGLNEKLFF. The DNA of the CDR3 is TGTGCCAGCAGAAAGGGCAGGGGGCGCGCAGGACTTAATGAAAAACTGTTTTTT. The rearrangement links TRBV5-6 to TRBJ1-4; 8 bases fit TRBD1. Per germline, CDR1 SGHDT and CDR2 YYEEEE. The J segment lost 4 bases and the V segment lost 5 bases, leaving 16 bases of the junction unmatched. The CDR3 covers 18 residues.

This clone has just one count. The chain has TRBV27 and TRBJ1-1, with TRBD1 matching 7 bases. The V gene end was trimmed by 5 bases and the J gene end by 1 base; junction bases not matched to a gene: 7. The germline V gene encodes CDR1 MNHEY and CDR2 SMNVEV (reference sequence). The CDR3 runs to 15 residues. CDR3 bases: TGTGCCAGCAGTCCTATGACAGGGAAGAACACTGAAGCTTTCTTT. Its protein is CASSPMTGKNTEAFF.

CDR3 in DNA: TGTGCCAGCAGCCGCGCGCACTATGGCTACACCTTC. Translation: CASSRAHYGYTF. The chain carries TRBV14 and TRBJ1-2; D gene uncertain. There are 12 residues in the CDR3. Germline assignment: CDR1 SGHDN and CDR2 FVKESK. The V end lost 4 bases, the J end lost 3 bases, and 6 bases lay between the germline ends.